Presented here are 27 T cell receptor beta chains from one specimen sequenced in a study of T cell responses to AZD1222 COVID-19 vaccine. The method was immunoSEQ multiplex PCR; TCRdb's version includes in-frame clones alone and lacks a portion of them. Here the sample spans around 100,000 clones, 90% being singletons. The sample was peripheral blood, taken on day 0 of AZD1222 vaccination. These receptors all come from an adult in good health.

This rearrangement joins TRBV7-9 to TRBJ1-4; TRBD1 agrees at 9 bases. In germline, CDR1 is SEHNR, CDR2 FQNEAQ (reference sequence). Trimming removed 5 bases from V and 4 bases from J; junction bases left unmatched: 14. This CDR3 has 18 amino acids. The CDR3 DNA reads TGTGCCAGCAGCCCACGTCCCGGGACAGGGACCGTTAATGAAAAACTGTTTTTT. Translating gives CASSPRPGTGTVNEKLFF.

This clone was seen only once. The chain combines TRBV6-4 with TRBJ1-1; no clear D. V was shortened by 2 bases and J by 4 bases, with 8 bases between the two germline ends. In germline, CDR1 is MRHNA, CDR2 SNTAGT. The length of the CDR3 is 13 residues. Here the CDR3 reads CASSDEGGTEAFF. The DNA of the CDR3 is TGTGCCAGCAGTGACGAGGGAGGCACTGAAGCTTTCTTT.

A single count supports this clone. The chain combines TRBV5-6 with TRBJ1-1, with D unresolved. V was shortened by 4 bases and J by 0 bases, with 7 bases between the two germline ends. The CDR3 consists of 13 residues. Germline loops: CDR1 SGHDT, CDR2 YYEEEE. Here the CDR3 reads CASSRSVNTEAFF. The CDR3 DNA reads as TGTGCCAGCAGCCGCTCAGTGAACACTGAAGCTTTCTTT.

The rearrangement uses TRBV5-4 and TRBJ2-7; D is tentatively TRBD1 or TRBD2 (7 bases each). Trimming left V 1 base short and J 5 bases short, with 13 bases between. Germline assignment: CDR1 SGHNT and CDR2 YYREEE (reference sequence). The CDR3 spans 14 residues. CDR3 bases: TGTGCCAGCAGCTTGCGACAGGGAGGGGACGAGCAGTACTTC. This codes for CASSLRQGGDEQYF.

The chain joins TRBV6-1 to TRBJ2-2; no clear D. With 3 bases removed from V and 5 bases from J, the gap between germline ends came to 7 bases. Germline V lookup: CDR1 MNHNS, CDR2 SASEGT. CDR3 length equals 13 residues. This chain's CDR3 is CASSEIRTGELFF. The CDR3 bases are TGTGCCAGCAGTGAGATTCGGACCGGGGAGCTGTTTTTT.

The CDR3: CASSVDGPDRGDTIYF. For the CDR3, the DNA is TGTGCCAGCAGCGTAGACGGTCCGGACAGGGGCGACACCATATATTTT. The chain has TRBV9 and TRBJ1-3; 9 bases align to TRBD1. This CDR3 is 16 amino acids long. In germline, CDR1 is SGDLS, CDR2 YYNGEE. With 0 bases clipped from V and 8 bases from J, the junction kept 9 bases outside the gene matches.

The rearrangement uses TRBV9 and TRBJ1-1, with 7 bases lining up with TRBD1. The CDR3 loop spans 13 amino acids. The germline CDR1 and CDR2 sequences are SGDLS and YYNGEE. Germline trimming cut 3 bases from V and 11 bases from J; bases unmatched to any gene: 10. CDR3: CASSETYTGVAFF. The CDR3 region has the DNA TGTGCCAGCAGCGAGACCTATACAGGGGTGGCTTTCTTT.

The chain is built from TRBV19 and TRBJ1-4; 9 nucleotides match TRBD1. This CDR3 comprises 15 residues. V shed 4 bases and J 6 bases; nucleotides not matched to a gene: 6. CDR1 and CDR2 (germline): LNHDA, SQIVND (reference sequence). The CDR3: CASSNPGTGYEKLFF. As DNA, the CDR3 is TGTGCCAGTAGTAACCCCGGGACAGGGTATGAAAAACTGTTTTTT.

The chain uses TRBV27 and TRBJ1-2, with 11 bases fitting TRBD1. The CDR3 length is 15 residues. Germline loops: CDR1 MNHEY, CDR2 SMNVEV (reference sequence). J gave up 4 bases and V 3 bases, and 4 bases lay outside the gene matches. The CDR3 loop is CASSLGTGGIYGYTF. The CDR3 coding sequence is TGTGCCAGCAGTTTGGGGACAGGGGGTATCTATGGCTACACCTTC.

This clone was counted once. The CDR3 coding sequence is TGTGCCAGCAGCCAATTCGTGCGAGATACGCAGTATTTT. This sequence encodes CASSQFVRDTQYF. This chain uses TRBV3-1 (or the pseudogene TRBV3-2) with TRBJ2-3; unclear D gene. The germline gives CDR1 LGHDT, CDR2 YNNKEL (reference sequence). This CDR3 has 13 amino acids. V was clipped by 2 bases and J by 5 bases, with 8 bases between them.

The CDR3 nucleotides read TGTGCCAGCAGCGAGATGGGGCCGGTGGACACTGAAGCTTTCTTT. The encoded protein is CASSEMGPVDTEAFF. This chain connects TRBV28 to TRBJ1-1; possibly TRBD1 for D (5 bases). The CDR3 consists of 15 residues. Germline CDR1 reads MDHEN; CDR2 reads SYDVKM. Trimming took 6 bases from V and 3 from J, leaving 17 bases between them.

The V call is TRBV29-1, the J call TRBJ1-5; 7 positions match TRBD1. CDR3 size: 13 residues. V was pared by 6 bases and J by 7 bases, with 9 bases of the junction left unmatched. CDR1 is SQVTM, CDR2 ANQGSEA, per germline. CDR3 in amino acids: CSVGDRGGQPQHF. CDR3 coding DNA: TGCAGCGTGGGGGACAGAGGGGGACAGCCCCAGCATTTT.

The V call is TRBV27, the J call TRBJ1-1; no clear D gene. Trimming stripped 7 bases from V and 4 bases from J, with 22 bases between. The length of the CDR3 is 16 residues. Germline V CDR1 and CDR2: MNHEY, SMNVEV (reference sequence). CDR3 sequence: CASKMGFIGSGTEAFF. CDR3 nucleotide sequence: TGTGCCAGCAAAATGGGCTTTATCGGATCGGGCACTGAAGCTTTCTTT.

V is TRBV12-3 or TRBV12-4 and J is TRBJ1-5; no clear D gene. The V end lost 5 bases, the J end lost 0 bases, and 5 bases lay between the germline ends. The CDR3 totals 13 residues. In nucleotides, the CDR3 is TGTGCCAGCAGTGGATATAGCAATCAGCCCCAGCATTTT. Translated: CASSGYSNQPQHF.

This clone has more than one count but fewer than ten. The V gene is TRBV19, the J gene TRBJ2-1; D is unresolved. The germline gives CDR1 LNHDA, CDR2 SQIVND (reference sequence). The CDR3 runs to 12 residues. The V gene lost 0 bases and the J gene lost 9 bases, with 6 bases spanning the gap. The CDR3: CASSIEGGEQFF. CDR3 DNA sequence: TGTGCCAGTAGTATAGAAGGCGGTGAGCAGTTCTTC.

The chain's CDR3 is CASSAGRGNSPLHF. The CDR3, as DNA: TGTGCCAGCAGCGCGGGACGGGGGAATTCACCCCTCCACTTT. V and J are TRBV5-6 and TRBJ1-6; a possible D gene is TRBD1 (5 bases). V was clipped by 4 bases and J by 7 bases, with 12 bases between them. Germline V lookup: CDR1 SGHDT, CDR2 YYEEEE. The CDR3 consists of 14 residues.

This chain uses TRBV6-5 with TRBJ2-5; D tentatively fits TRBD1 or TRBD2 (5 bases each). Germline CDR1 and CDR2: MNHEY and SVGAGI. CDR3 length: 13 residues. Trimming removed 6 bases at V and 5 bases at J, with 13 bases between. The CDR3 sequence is CASSLGPRETQYF. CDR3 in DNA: TGTGCCAGCAGCCTGGGACCTAGGGAGACCCAGTACTTC.

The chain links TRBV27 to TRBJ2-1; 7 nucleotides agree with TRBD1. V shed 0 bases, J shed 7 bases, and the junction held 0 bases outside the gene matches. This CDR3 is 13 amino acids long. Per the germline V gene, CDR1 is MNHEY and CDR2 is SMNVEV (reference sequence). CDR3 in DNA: TGTGCCAGCAGTTTATCGACAGGGAATGAGCAGTTCTTC. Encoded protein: CASSLSTGNEQFF.

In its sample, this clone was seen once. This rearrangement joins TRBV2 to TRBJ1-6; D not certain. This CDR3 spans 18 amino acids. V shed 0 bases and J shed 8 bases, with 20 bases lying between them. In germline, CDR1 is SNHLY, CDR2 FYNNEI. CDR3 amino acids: CASSEALRSTDFHSPLHF. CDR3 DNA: TGTGCCAGCAGTGAAGCGCTTCGTTCGACTGATTTTCATTCACCCCTCCACTTT. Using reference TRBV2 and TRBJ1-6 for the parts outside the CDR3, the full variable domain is EPEVTQTPSHQVTQMGQEVILRCVPISNHLYFYWYRQILGQKVEFLVSFYNNEISEKSEIFDDQFSVERPDGSNFTLKIRSTKLEDSAMYFCASSEALRSTDFHSPLHFGNGTRLTVT.

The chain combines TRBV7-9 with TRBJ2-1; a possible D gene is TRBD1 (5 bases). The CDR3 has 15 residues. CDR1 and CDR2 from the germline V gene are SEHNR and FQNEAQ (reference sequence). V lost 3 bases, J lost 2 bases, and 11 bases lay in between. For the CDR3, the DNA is TGTGCCAGCAGCTTTGGGGCAGGGACCTACAATGAGCAGTTCTTC. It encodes CASSFGAGTYNEQFF.

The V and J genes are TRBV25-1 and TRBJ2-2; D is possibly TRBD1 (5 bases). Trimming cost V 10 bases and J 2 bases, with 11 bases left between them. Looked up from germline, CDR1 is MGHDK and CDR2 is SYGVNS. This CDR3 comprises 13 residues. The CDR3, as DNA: TGTGCCATCAGGGAATCCAACACCGGGGAGCTGTTTTTT. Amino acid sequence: CAIRESNTGELFF.

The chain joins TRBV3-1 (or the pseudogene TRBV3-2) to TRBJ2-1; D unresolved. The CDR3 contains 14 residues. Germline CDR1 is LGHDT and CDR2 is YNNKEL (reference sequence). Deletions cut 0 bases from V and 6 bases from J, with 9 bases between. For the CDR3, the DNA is TGTGCCAGCAGCCAAGATCCTATCTCCAATGAGCAGTTCTTC. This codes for CASSQDPISNEQFF.

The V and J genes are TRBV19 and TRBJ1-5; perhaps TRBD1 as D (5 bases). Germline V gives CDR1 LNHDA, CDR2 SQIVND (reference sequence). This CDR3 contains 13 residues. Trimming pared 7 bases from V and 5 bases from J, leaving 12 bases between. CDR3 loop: CASNNGGDQPQHF. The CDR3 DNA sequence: TGTGCCAGTAACAACGGGGGGGATCAGCCCCAGCATTTT. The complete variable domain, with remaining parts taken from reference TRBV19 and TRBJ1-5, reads DGGITQSPKYLFRKEGQNVTLSCEQNLNHDAMYWYRQDPGQGLRLIYYSQIVNDFQKGDIAEGYSVSREKKESFPLTVTSAQKNPTAFYLCASNNGGDQPQHFGDGTRLSIL.

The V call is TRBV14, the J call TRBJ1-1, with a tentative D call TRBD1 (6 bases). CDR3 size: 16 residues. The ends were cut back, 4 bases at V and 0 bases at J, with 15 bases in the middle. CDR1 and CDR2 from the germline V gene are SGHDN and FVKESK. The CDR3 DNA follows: TGTGCCAGCAGCCGTGGTAGGGGGTATATGAACACTGAAGCTTTCTTT. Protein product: CASSRGRGYMNTEAFF.

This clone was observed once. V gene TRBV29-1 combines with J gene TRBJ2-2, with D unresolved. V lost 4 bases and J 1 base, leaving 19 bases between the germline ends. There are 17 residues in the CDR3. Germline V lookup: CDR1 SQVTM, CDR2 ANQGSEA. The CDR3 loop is CSVAGWVLEQNTGELFF. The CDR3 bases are TGCAGCGTTGCGGGCTGGGTCTTGGAACAGAACACCGGGGAGCTGTTTTTT.

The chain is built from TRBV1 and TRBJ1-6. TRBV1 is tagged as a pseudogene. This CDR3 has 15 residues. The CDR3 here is CTSSQDETANSPLHF. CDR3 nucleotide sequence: TGCACCAGCAGCCAAGACGAGACGGCGAATTCACCCCTCCACTTT.

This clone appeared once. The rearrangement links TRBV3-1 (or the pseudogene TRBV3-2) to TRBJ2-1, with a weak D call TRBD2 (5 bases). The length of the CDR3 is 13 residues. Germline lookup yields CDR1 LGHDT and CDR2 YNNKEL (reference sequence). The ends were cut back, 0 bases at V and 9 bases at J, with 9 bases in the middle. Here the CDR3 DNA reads TGTGCCAGCAGCCAAGATCGAGGGTCTGAGCAGTTCTTC. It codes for CASSQDRGSEQFF.